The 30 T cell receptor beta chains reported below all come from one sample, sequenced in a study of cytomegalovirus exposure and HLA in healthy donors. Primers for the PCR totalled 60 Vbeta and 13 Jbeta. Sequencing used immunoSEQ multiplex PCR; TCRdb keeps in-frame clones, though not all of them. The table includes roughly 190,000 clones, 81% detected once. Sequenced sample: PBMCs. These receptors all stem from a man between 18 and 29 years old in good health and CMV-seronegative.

The CDR3 region has the DNA TGCGCCAGCAGCCTTGAGACAGCTAACTATGGCTACACCTTC. Its protein product is CASSLETANYGYTF. This sequence joins TRBV5-1 and TRBJ1-2, with a tentative D call TRBD1 (5 bases). This CDR3 region has 14 residues. Germline lookup yields CDR1 SGHRS and CDR2 YFSETQ. Trimming pared 4 bases from V and 0 bases from J, leaving 10 bases between.

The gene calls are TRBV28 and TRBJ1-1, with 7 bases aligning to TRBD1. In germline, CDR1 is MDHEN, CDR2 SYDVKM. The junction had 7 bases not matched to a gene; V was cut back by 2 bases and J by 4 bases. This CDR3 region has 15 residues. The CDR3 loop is CASSLGYRGGTEAFF. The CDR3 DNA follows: TGTGCCAGCAGTTTAGGATACAGGGGTGGCACTGAAGCTTTCTTT.

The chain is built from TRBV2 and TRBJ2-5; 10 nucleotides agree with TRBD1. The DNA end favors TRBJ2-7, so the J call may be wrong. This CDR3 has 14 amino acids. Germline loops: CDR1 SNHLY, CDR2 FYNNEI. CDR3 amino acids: CASKGQGQSYEQYF. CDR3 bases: TGTGCCAGCAAGGGACAGGGGCAGTCCTACGAGCAGTACTTC.

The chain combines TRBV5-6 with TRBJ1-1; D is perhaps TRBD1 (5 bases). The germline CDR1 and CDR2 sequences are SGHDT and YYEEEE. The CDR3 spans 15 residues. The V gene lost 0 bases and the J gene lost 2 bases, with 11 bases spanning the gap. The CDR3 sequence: CASSLGGVGNTEAFF. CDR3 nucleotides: TGTGCCAGCAGCTTGGGGGGGGTAGGAAACACTGAAGCTTTCTTT.

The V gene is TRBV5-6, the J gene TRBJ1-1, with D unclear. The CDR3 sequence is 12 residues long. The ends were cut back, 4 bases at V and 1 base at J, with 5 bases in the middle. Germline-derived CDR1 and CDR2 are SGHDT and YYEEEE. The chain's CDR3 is CASSPGNTEAFF. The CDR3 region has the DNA TGTGCCAGCAGCCCAGGGAACACTGAAGCTTTCTTT.

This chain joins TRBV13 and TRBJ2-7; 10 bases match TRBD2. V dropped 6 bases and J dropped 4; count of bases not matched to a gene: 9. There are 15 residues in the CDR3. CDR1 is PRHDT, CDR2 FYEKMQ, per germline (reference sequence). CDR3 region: CASRKASGRSYEQYF. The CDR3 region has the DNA TGTGCCAGCAGAAAAGCTAGCGGGAGATCATACGAGCAGTACTTC.

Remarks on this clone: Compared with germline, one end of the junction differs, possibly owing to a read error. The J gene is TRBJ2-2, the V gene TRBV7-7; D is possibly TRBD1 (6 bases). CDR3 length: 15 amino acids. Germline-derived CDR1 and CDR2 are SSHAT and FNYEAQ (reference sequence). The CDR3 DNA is TGTGCTAGCAGCTTAGCACAGGGGAACACCGGGGAGCTGTTTTTT. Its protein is CASSLAQGNTGELFF.

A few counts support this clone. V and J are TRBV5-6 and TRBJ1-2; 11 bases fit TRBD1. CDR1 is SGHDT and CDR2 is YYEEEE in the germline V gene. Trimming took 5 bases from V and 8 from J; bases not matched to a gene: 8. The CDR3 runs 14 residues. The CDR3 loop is CASSRDRGYGGYTF. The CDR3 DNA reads TGTGCCAGCAGTAGGGACAGGGGGTATGGAGGCTACACCTTC.

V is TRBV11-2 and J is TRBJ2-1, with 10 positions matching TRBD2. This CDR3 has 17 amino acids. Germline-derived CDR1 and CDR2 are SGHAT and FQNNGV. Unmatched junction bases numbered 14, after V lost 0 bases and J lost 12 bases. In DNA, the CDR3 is TGTGCCAGCAGCTTAGATAGCGGGAGGTTCGGTTCAATGGGGCAGTTCTTC. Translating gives CASSLDSGRFGSMGQFF.

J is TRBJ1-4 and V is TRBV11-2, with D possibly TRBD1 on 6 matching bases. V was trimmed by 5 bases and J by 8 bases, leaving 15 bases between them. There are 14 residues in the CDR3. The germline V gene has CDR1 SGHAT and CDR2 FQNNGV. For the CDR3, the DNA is TGTGCCAGCAGCCCGACCGGGACATACGAAAAACTGTTTTTT. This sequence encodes CASSPTGTYEKLFF.

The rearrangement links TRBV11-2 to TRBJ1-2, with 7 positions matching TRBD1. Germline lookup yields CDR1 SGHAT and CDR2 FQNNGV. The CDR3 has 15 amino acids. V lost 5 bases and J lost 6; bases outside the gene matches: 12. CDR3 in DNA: TGTGCCAGCAGCAAAGTAGGGGGCGGACCGGATGGCTACACCTTC. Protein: CASSKVGGGPDGYTF.

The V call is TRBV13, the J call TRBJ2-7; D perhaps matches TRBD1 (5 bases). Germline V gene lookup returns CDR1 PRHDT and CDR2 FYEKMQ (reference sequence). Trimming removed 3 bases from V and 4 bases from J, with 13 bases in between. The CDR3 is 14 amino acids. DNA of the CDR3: TGTGCCAGCAGCTTCCAACTTACAGGTTACGAGCAGTACTTC. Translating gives CASSFQLTGYEQYF.

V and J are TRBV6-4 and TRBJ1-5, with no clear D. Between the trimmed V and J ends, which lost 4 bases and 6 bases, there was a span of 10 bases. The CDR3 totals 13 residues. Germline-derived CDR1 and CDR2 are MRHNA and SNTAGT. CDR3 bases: TGTGCCAGCAGTGCTGGAGTCGGTCAGCCCCAGCATTTT. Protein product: CASSAGVGQPQHF.

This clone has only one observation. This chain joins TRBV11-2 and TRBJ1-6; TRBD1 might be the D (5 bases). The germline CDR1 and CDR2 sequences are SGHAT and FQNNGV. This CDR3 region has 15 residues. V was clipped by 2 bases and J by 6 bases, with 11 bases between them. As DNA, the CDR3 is TGTGCCAGCAGCTTATCGCAGGGTGGTAATTCACCCCTCCACTTT. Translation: CASSLSQGGNSPLHF.

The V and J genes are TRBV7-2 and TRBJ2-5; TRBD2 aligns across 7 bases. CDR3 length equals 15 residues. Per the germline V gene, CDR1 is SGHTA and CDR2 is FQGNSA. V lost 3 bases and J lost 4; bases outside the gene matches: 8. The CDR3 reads CASSFNGRIGETQYF. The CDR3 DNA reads TGTGCCAGCAGCTTCAACGGGAGGATAGGAGAGACCCAGTACTTC. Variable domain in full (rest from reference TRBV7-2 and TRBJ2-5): GAGVSQSPSNKVTEKGKDVELRCDPISGHTALYWYRQSLGQGLEFLIYFQGNSAPDKSGLPSDRFSAERTGGSVSTLTIQRTQQEDSAVYLCASSFNGRIGETQYFGPGTRLLVL.

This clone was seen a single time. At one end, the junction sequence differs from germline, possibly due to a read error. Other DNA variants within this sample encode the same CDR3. CDR3 bases: TGTGCCAGCAGTTACTTAACAGGGGGCACTGAAGCCTTCTTT. It translates to CASSYLTGGTEAFF. The V call is TRBV6-6, the J call TRBJ1-1; 9 bases match TRBD1. Germline assignment: CDR1 MNHNY and CDR2 SVGAGI (reference sequence). The CDR3 has 14 amino acids.

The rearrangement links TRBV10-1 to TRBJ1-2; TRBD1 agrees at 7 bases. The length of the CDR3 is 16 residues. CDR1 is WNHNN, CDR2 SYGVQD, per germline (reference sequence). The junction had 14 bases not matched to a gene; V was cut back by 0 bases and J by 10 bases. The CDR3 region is CASSESDRARISVYTF. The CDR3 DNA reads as TGCGCCAGCAGTGAGTCAGACAGGGCGCGAATTTCTGTCTACACCTTC.

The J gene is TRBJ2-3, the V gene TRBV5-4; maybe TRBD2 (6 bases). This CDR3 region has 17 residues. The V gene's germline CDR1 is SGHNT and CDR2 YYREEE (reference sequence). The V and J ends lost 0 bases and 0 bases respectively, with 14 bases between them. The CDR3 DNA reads TGTGCCAGCAGCTTGGATTTACCCGGGACTAGCACAGATACGCAGTATTTT. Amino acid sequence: CASSLDLPGTSTDTQYF.

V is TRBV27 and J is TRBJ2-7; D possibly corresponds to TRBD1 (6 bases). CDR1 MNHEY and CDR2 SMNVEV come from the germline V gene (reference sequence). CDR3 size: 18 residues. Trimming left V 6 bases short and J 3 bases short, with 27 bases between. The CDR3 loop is CASRSTRRGLFVDYEQYF. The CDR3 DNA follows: TGTGCCAGCAGGAGCACCCGAAGGGGGTTGTTCGTGGACTACGAGCAGTACTTC.

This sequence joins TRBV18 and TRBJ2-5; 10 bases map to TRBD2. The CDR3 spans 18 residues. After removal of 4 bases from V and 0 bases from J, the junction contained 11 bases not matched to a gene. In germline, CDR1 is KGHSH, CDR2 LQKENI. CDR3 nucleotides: TGTGCCAGCTCACGAAACCGTGGACTAGCGGCGGACCAAGAGACCCAGTACTTC. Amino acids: CASSRNRGLAADQETQYF.

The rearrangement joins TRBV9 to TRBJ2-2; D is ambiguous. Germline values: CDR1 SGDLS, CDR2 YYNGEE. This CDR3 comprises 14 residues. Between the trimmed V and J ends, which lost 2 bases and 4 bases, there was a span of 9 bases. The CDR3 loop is CASSVLSRTGELFF. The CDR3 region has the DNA TGTGCCAGCAGCGTTTTGTCTCGCACCGGGGAGCTGTTTTTT.

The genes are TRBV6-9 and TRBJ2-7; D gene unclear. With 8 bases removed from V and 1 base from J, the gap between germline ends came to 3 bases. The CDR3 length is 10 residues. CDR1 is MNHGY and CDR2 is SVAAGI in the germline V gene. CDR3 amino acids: CASQSYEQYF. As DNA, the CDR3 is TGTGCCAGCCAGTCCTACGAGCAGTACTTC.

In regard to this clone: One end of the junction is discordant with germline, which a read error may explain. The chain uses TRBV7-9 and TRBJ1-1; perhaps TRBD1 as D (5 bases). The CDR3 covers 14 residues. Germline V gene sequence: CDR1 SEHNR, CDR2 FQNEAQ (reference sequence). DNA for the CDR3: TGTTCCAGCAGCTTATTCAGGGATAGTATAGAAGCTTTCTTT. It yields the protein CSSSLFRDSIEAFF.

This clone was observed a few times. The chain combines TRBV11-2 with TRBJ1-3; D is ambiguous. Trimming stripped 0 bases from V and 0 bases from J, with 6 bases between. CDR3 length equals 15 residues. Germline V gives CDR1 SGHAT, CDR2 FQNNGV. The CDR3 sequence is CASSLEALSGNTIYF. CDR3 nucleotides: TGTGCCAGCAGCTTAGAAGCGCTCTCTGGAAACACCATATATTTT.

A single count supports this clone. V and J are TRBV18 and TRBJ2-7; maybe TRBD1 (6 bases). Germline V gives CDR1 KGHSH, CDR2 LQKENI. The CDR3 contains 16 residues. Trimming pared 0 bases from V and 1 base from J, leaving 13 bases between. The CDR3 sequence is CASSPPTGIESYEQYF. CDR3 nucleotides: TGTGCCAGCTCACCACCAACAGGGATCGAGTCCTACGAGCAGTACTTC.

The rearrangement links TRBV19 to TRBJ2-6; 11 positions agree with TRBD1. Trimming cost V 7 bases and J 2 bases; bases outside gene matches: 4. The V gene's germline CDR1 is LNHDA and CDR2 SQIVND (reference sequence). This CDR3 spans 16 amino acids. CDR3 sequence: CASNRDRGTGANVLTF. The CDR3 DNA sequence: TGTGCCAGTAACCGGGACAGGGGGACTGGGGCCAACGTCCTGACTTTC.

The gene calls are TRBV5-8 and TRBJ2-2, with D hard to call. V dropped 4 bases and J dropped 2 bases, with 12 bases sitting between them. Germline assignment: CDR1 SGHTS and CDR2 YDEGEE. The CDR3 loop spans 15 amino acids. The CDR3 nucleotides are TGTGCCAGCAGCCGTATAACTACTAACACCGGGGAGCTGTTTTTT. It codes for CASSRITTNTGELFF.

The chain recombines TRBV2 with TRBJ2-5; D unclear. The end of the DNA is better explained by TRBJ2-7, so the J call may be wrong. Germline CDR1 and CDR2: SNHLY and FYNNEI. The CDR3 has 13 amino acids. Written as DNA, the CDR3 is TGTGCCAGCAGGATCGAACAGCTATACGAGCAGTACTTC. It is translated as CASRIEQLYEQYF.

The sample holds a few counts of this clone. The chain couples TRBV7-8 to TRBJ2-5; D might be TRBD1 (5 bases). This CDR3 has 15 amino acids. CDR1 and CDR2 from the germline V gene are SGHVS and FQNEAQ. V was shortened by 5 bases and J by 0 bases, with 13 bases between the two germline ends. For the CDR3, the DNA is TGTGCCAGCAGCCAACAGGCCGCCGACCAAGAGACCCAGTACTTC. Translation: CASSQQAADQETQYF.

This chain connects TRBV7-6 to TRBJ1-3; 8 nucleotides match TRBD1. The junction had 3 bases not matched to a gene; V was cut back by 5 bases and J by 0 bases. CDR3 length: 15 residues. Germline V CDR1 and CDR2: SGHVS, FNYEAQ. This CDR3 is CASSTGQGSGNTIYF. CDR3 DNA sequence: TGTGCCAGCAGCACCGGACAGGGCTCTGGAAACACCATATATTTT.